This T cell receptor (beta chain) appears in the sequencing data of a study of identical twins. Many counts were recorded for this clonotype. What it binds is unknown. Template switching supplied a universal primer site; unique molecular identifiers were carried on the cDNA. In TCRdb, the 5' RACE reads were re-called with MiXCR into one record per CDR3 protein. Here the sample spans about 250,000 distinct CDR3 sequences, 7.5% being singletons. Points from the study as a whole: While abundant cord blood beta clonotypes carried fewer insertions, memory repertoires showed no such pattern. Twins shared out-of-frame alpha sequences with excess low generation probability.

CDR1 and CDR2 from the germline V gene are SGHTA and FQGTGA. The CDR3 totals 15 residues. V trimming: 2 bases; J trimming: 6 bases; junction bases outside the gene matches: 3. These records were also assigned to another study, of yellow fever vaccine responses in identical twins.

The sequence derives from a woman younger than 35 in good health. Sequencing used CD8+ T cells sorted from blood. This chain joins TRBV7-3 and TRBJ2-1; TRBD2 matches at 11 bases. This CDR3 reads CASSLGLAGGNEQFF. DNA of the CDR3: TGTGCCAGCAGCTTAGGTCTAGCGGGAGGCAATGAGCAGTTCTTC.